The sequence of this T cell receptor (beta chain) was determined in a study of T cell responses to AZD1222 COVID-19 vaccine. The study's findings and limits: Just 5 or 6 AZD1222 recipients tested seropositive at baseline. Regions 160-218 and 743-854 held dominance among vaccine-associated CD4 TCRs, which spanned spike. Spike-specific TCR breadth and depth grew following two AZD1222 doses.

There are 13 residues in the CDR3. V was trimmed by 7 bases and J by 4 bases, leaving 11 bases between them. Germline V gene data show CDR1 as MDHEN and CDR2 as SYDVKM. On this clone itself: Its antigen is unidentified.

Here immunoSEQ multiplex PCR was the method, and the copy in TCRdb shows in-frame clones only, minus some. The sample lists about 140,000 clones, around 92% occurring once. The V call is TRBV28, the J call TRBJ1-5, with D possibly matching TRBD1 (5 bases). The source is an adult who received the AZD1222 COVID-19 vaccine. The sample consisted of peripheral blood, taken 28 days after the second AZD1222 dose. In DNA, the CDR3 is TGTGCCAGCACCCCGGGGCCGAATCAGCCCCAGCATTTT. This sequence encodes CASTPGPNQPQHF.